Below are 11 T cell receptor beta chains sequenced from a single sample in a study of T cells in Graves' hyperthyroidism and ophthalmopathy. RNA transcripts provided the source from which TCR beta CDR3 regions were amplified. A first-round RT-PCR of the TCR CDR3 used the HTBI primer set. In TCRdb, the multiplex PCR reads were re-called with MiXCR into one record per CDR3 protein. Of 300,000 or so distinct CDR3 sequences listed, roughly 18% were seen once; the top ten hold around 54%. Sequenced input: blood. The receptors shown here come from a woman between 45 and 65 years old with Graves' hyperthyroidism.

This clonotype was recorded many times. The V call is TRBV12-3 or TRBV12-4, the J call TRBJ1-2, with TRBD1 matching 7 bases. The CDR3 runs 13 residues. The ends lost 6 bases at V and 3 bases at J; junction bases unmatched: 4. In nucleotides, the CDR3 is TGTGCCAGCAGACTTACAGGGGACTATGGCTACACCTTC. This encodes CASRLTGDYGYTF.

The rearrangement uses TRBV6-5 and TRBJ2-1; TRBD1 matches at 7 bases. The V gene end was trimmed by 0 bases and the J gene end by 10 bases; junction bases not matched to a gene: 6. CDR3 length: 14 residues. CDR1 is MNHEY, CDR2 SVGAGI, per germline. The CDR3 loop reads CASSYSTGVGEQFF. The CDR3, as DNA: TGTGCCAGCAGTTACTCAACAGGGGTTGGAGAGCAGTTCTTC.

This clonotype was found a few times. As DNA, the CDR3 is TGCAGTGCTAGAGGGGTCGGAGCGGTTTCCTACAATGAGCAGTTCTTC. As protein: CSARGVGAVSYNEQFF. The chain employs TRBV20-1 and TRBJ2-1; tentative D call: TRBD2 (5 bases). The CDR3 is 16 residues long. Germline-derived CDR1 and CDR2 are DFQATT and SNEGSKA (reference sequence). V gave up 1 base and J gave up 1 base, with 14 bases separating them.

V usage is TRBV9 and J usage is TRBJ2-5, with TRBD2 matching 8 bases. CDR3 length: 17 amino acids. Germline V CDR1 and CDR2: SGDLS, YYNGEE. Trimming at V came to 3 bases and at J to 2 bases, leaving 12 bases not matched to a gene. DNA for the CDR3: TGTGCCAGCAGCGACCGAGCCGGGGGGGGAACACAAGAGACCCAGTACTTC. As protein: CASSDRAGGGTQETQYF.

This clonotype has at least ten counts. The genes are TRBV7-9 and TRBJ2-5; D ambiguous. CDR3 length equals 14 residues. V lost 5 bases, J lost 2 bases, and 12 bases lay in between. Looked up from germline, CDR1 is SEHNR and CDR2 is FQNEAQ (reference sequence). Here the CDR3 reads CASSPPLGQETQYF. DNA for the CDR3: TGTGCCAGCAGCCCCCCTCTTGGGCAAGAGACCCAGTACTTC. Together with reference TRBV7-9 and TRBJ2-5, the CDR3 gives the full variable domain: DTGVSQNPRHKITKRGQNVTFRCDPISEHNRLYWYRQTLGQGPEFLTYFQNEAQLEKSRLLSDRFSAERPKGSFSTLEIQRTEQGDSAMYLCASSPPLGQETQYFGPGTRLLVL.

This clonotype was detected a few times. The J gene is TRBJ1-1, the V gene TRBV7-6; possibly TRBD1 for D (5 bases). CDR3 length: 14 amino acids. V was shortened by 3 bases and J by 4 bases, with 12 bases between the two germline ends. Germline CDR1 SGHVS, CDR2 FNYEAQ. In DNA, the CDR3 is TGTGCCAGCAGCTTGGCAGACAGCGGCACTGAAGCTTTCTTT. Translated, it gives CASSLADSGTEAFF.

The chain combines TRBV29-1 with TRBJ1-2; D not resolved. The V end lost 3 bases, the J end lost 2 bases, and 4 bases lay between the germline ends. This CDR3 spans 11 amino acids. The germline V gene has CDR1 SQVTM and CDR2 ANQGSEA. The CDR3 spells CSVEGNYGYTF. In DNA form, the CDR3 reads TGCAGCGTTGAGGGGAACTATGGCTACACCTTC.

This clonotype was counted at least ten times. The genes are TRBV28 and TRBJ1-6; a weak D match, TRBD1 (5 bases). Germline assignment: CDR1 MDHEN and CDR2 SYDVKM. The length of the CDR3 is 14 residues. The V gene lost 3 bases and the J gene lost 7 bases, with 10 bases spanning the gap. CDR3 coding DNA: TGTGCCAGCAGTTTTCTTGGGGGAAATTCACCCCTCCACTTT. Encoded protein: CASSFLGGNSPLHF.

The chain joins TRBV29-1 to TRBJ2-1; TRBD2 is a possible D gene (6 bases). The V gene's germline CDR1 is SQVTM and CDR2 ANQGSEA. V lost 7 bases and J lost 5, with 12 bases in between. The CDR3 runs 12 residues. Here the CDR3 reads CSAGTRDNEQFF. The CDR3 region has the DNA TGCAGCGCCGGGACTCGCGACAATGAGCAGTTCTTC.

V gene TRBV6-2 or TRBV6-3 combines with J gene TRBJ1-5, with 7 nucleotides matching TRBD1. CDR3 size: 16 residues. Germline values: CDR1 MNHEY, CDR2 SVGEGT. V was pared by 6 bases and J by 3 bases, with 11 bases of the junction left unmatched. The CDR3 is CASSPQGTENNQPQHF. CDR3 in DNA: TGTGCCAGCAGCCCCCAAGGGACAGAAAACAATCAGCCCCAGCATTTT.

This clonotype was counted ten times or more. At one boundary the junction diverges from the germline segment, which might be a read error. The V and J genes are TRBV20-1 and TRBJ2-5, with 7 bases identical to TRBD2. CDR3 size: 14 residues. Germline V lookup: CDR1 DFQATT, CDR2 SNEGSKA (reference sequence). As DNA, the CDR3 is TGCAGTGCTCACGTCGGGGGGAACCAGGAGACCCAGTACTTC. As protein: CSAHVGGNQETQYF.